This TCR beta chain was found in a study of blood T cell repertoires in COVID-19. Authors' methods: Researchers report that nucleated cell counts were estimated from reference gene primer amplification. This table comes from immunoSEQ multiplex PCR, and its TCRdb copy is limited to in-frame clones, with some not included. V, J and clone size reflect that table, while D and trimming were determined from the DNA. The sample has about 21,000 clones, around 80% seen once. With 2 bases removed from V and 4 bases from J, the gap between germline ends came to 13 bases. Germline V gene lookup returns CDR1 SGDLS and CDR2 YYNGEE. The CDR3 has 14 residues.

The sequence derives from a man in his sixties with active COVID-19. The sample comprised peripheral blood. This rearrangement joins TRBV9 to TRBJ2-7; tentatively, D is TRBD2 (5 bases). DNA of the CDR3: TGTGCCAGCAGCGTGGGCAGGACTCCTTACGAGCAGTACTTC. Its protein is CASSVGRTPYEQYF.